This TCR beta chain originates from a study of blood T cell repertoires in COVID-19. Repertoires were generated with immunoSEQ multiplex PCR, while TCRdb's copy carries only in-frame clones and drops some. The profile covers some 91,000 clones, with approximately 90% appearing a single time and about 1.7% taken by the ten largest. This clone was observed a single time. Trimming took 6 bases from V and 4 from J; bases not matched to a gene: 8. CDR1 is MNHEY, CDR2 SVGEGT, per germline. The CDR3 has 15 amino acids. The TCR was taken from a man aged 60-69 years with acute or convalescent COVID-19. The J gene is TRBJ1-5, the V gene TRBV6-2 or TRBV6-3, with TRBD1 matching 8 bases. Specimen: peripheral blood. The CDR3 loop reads CASSLGDRLNQPQHF. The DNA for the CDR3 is TGTGCCAGCAGCCTAGGGGACAGGTTAAATCAGCCCCAGCATTTT.